Listed below are T cell receptor beta chains from one sample, sequenced in a study of shared clonotypes between healthy human individuals. This table comes from immunoSEQ multiplex PCR, and its TCRdb copy is limited to in-frame clones, with some not included. This sample has about 1.5 million clones, with around 97% found just once. Input material: naive CD4+ T cells sorted from blood. All receptors come from a man aged 25 to 40 in good health. CDR3s include the opening cysteine and the closing phenylalanine or tryptophan. The D gene is left open where the match is weak. Some rows have no size entry. The others give once, few or many, or a class for an expanded clone.

cdr3_aa: CASSVKLTGTGVANEQFF
cdr3_nt: TGTGCCAGTAGTGTCAAACTAACCGGGACAGGGGTGGCCAATGAGCAGTTCTTC
j_call: TRBJ2-1
d_call: TRBD1
v_call: TRBV19
clone_size: -

cdr3_aa: CASSIRLGETQYF
cdr3_nt: TGTGCCAGTAGTATTAGGTTGGGAGAGACCCAGTACTTC
j_call: TRBJ2-5
d_call: -
v_call: TRBV19
clone_size: -

cdr3_aa: CASSRGLAGVRAGELFF
cdr3_nt: TGTGCCAGTAGTAGAGGACTAGCGGGAGTACGCGCCGGGGAGCTGTTTTTT
j_call: TRBJ2-2
d_call: TRBD2
v_call: TRBV19
clone_size: -

cdr3_aa: CASSFTGPSNQPQHF
cdr3_nt: TGTGCCAGCAGTTTTACAGGGCCAAGCAATCAGCCCCAGCATTTT
j_call: TRBJ1-5
d_call: -
v_call: TRBV28
clone_size: -

cdr3_aa: CASSWVGSTEAFF
cdr3_nt: TGTGCCAGCAGTTGGGTTGGCAGCACTGAAGCTTTCTTT
j_call: TRBJ1-1
d_call: -
v_call: TRBV27
clone_size: once

cdr3_aa: CASSLKGAPNEKLFF
cdr3_nt: TGTGCCAGCAGTTTAAAGGGGGCTCCTAATGAAAAACTGTTTTTT
j_call: TRBJ1-4
d_call: TRBD1
v_call: TRBV28
clone_size: once

cdr3_aa: CASSLNAAGGTRETQYF
cdr3_nt: TGTGCCAGCAGCTTAAACGCCGCAGGGGGAACGAGAGAGACCCAGTACTTC
j_call: TRBJ2-5
d_call: TRBD1
v_call: TRBV11-2
clone_size: -

cdr3_aa: CASSTSGMSYEQYF
cdr3_nt: TGTGCCAGCAGTACTAGCGGGATGTCCTACGAGCAGTACTTC
j_call: TRBJ2-7
d_call: TRBD2
v_call: TRBV7-9
clone_size: -

cdr3_aa: CASSLASGDYNEQFF
cdr3_nt: TGTGCCAGCAGCTTAGCGTCAGGGGACTACAATGAGCAGTTCTTC
j_call: TRBJ2-1
d_call: -
v_call: TRBV7-8
clone_size: -

cdr3_aa: CASSFWAISYEQYF
cdr3_nt: TGTGCCAGCAGCTTTTGGGCCATCTCCTACGAGCAGTACTTC
j_call: TRBJ2-7
d_call: -
v_call: TRBV7-9
clone_size: -

cdr3_aa: CASSLAQIEQYF
cdr3_nt: TGTGCCAGCAGCTTAGCTCAGATCGAGCAGTACTTC
j_call: TRBJ2-7
d_call: -
v_call: TRBV7-9
clone_size: -

cdr3_aa: CASRALLDGGRPQHF
cdr3_nt: TGTGCCAGCAGGGCCTTATTGGACGGCGGGCGGCCCCAGCATTTT
j_call: TRBJ1-5
d_call: -
v_call: TRBV6-1
clone_size: -

cdr3_aa: CASSLASRNQPQHF
cdr3_nt: TGTGCCAGCAGCTTAGCGAGTCGCAATCAGCCCCAGCATTTT
j_call: TRBJ1-5
d_call: -
v_call: TRBV7-2
clone_size: -

cdr3_aa: CASSVGRPGAQETQYF
cdr3_nt: TGTGCCAGCAGCGTAGGTCGCCCGGGAGCCCAAGAGACCCAGTACTTC
j_call: TRBJ2-5
d_call: -
v_call: TRBV9
clone_size: -

cdr3_aa: CASSLALRDGLNQPQHF
cdr3_nt: TGTGCCAGCAGCTTAGCGCTAAGGGACGGACTCAATCAGCCCCAGCATTTT
j_call: TRBJ1-5
d_call: -
v_call: TRBV7-9
clone_size: -

cdr3_aa: CASSNGQGNTEAFF
cdr3_nt: TGTGCCAGCAGCAACGGACAGGGGAACACTGAAGCTTTCTTT
j_call: TRBJ1-1
d_call: TRBD1
v_call: TRBV5-4
clone_size: -

cdr3_aa: CASSPQTEYHSQPQHF
cdr3_nt: TGTGCCAGCAGCCCCCAGACAGAGTACCACAGTCAGCCCCAGCATTTT
j_call: TRBJ1-5
d_call: -
v_call: TRBV7-3
clone_size: -

cdr3_aa: CASSLSNPGTGGAYGYTF
cdr3_nt: TGTGCCAGCAGTTTATCGAACCCGGGGACAGGGGGCGCCTATGGCTACACCTTC
j_call: TRBJ1-2
d_call: TRBD1
v_call: TRBV27
clone_size: -

cdr3_aa: CATSRELGFTDTQYF
cdr3_nt: TGTGCCACCAGCAGAGAACTGGGATTCACAGATACGCAGTATTTT
j_call: TRBJ2-3
d_call: -
v_call: TRBV15
clone_size: -

cdr3_aa: CASSLGGSAYNEQFF
cdr3_nt: TGCGCCAGCAGCTTGGGCGGGTCCGCCTACAATGAGCAGTTCTTC
j_call: TRBJ2-1
d_call: -
v_call: TRBV5-1
clone_size: -

cdr3_aa: CASSLITRGGYTF
cdr3_nt: TGTGCCAGCAGTTTAATCACCAGGGGTGGCTACACCTTC
j_call: TRBJ1-2
d_call: -
v_call: TRBV28
clone_size: -

cdr3_aa: CSVRAAAETQYF
cdr3_nt: TGCAGCGTTAGGGCAGCGGCAGAGACCCAGTACTTC
j_call: TRBJ2-5
d_call: -
v_call: TRBV29-1
clone_size: -

cdr3_aa: CASSLTTTRGGYGYTF
cdr3_nt: TGCGCCAGCAGCTTGACCACGACCAGGGGAGGGTATGGCTACACCTTC
j_call: TRBJ1-2
d_call: -
v_call: TRBV5-1
clone_size: once

cdr3_aa: CASSSGRLNTGELFF
cdr3_nt: TGTGCCAGCAGTTCGGGACGGTTGAACACCGGGGAGCTGTTTTTT
j_call: TRBJ2-2
d_call: -
v_call: TRBV28
clone_size: -

cdr3_aa: CASSGQYNEQYF
cdr3_nt: TGTGCCAGCAGTGGGCAGTATAACGAGCAGTACTTC
j_call: TRBJ2-7
d_call: -
v_call: TRBV7-9
clone_size: -